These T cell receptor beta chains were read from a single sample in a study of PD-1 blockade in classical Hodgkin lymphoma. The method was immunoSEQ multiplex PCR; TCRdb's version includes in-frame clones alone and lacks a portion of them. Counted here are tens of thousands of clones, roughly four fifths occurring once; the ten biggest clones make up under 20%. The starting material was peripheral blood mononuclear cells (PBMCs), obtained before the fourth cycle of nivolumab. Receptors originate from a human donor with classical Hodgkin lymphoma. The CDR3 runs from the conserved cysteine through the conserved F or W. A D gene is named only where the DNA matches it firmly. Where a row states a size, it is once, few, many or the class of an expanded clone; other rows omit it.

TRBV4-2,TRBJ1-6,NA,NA,CASSQEGSSYNSPLHF,TGTGCCAGCAGCCAAGAGGGGAGCTCCTATAATTCACCCCTCCACTTT
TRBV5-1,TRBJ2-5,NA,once,CASSVRGVLRETQYF,TGCGCCAGCAGCGTTAGGGGCGTGCTTAGAGAGACCCAGTACTTC
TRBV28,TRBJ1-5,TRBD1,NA,CASSFVQDRDGWDSNQPQHF,TGTGCCAGCAGTTTTGTCCAGGACAGGGATGGGTGGGATAGCAATCAGCCCCAGCATTTT
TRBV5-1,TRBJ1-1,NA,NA,CASSSLEGGEAFF,TGCGCCAGCAGCTCCCTGGAGGGGGGAGAAGCTTTCTTT
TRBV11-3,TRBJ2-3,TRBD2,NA,CASSLGGLGTTDTQYF,TGTGCCAGCAGCTTAGGGGGACTAGGGACCACAGATACGCAGTATTTT
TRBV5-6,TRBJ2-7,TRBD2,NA,CASSLGPSGVYEQYF,TGTGCCAGCAGCCTGGGCCCTAGCGGAGTTTACGAGCAGTACTTC
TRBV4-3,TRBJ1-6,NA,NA,CASSQRNSPLHF,TGCGCCAGCAGCCAACGAAATTCACCCCTCCACTTT
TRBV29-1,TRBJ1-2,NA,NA,CSVASLRGGYTF,TGCAGCGTGGCATCATTAAGGGGCGGCTACACCTTC
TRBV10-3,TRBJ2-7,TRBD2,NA,CAISLTSGGGEQYF,TGTGCCATCTCTCTGACTAGCGGGGGCGGGGAGCAGTACTTC
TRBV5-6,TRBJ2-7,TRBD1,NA,CASSLVYRDSYEQYF,TGTGCCAGCAGCTTAGTTTATAGGGACAGCTACGAGCAGTACTTC
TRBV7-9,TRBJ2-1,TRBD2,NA,CASSSRLAPYNEQFF,TGTGCCAGCAGCTCGAGACTAGCGCCCTACAATGAGCAGTTCTTC
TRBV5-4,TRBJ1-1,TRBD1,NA,CASSRTGGTEAFF,TGTGCCAGCAGCCGGACAGGGGGAACTGAAGCTTTCTTT
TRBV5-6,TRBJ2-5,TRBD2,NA,CASSAAGGQETQYF,TGTGCCAGCAGCGCAGCGGGGGGTCAAGAGACCCAGTACTTC
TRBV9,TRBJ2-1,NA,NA,CASSVDRSSYNEQFF,TGTGCCAGCAGCGTAGACAGGAGCTCCTACAATGAGCAGTTCTTC
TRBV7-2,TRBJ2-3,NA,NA,CASSFQSRFTDTQYF,TGTGCCAGCAGCTTCCAATCCCGTTTCACAGATACGCAGTATTTT
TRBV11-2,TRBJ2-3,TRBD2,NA,CASSPLAGGGADTQYF,TGTGCCAGCAGCCCCTTAGCGGGGGGGGGAGCAGATACGCAGTATTTT
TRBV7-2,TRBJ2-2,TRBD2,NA,CASSLNGGASTGELFF,TGTGCCAGCAGCTTAAACGGGGGGGCCTCCACCGGGGAGCTGTTTTTT
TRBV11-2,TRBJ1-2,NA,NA,CASSLDRNPALANYGYTF,TGTGCCAGCAGCTTAGATCGAAACCCTGCCTTAGCTAACTATGGCTACACCTTC
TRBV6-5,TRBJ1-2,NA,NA,CASSYSTGGYTF,TGTGCCAGCAGTTACTCGACTGGTGGCTACACCTTC
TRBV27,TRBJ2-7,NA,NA,CASSLAGRIRYEQYF,TGTGCCAGCAGTTTAGCGGGGAGAATTAGGTACGAGCAGTACTTC
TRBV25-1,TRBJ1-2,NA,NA,CASSESGPRGYGYTF,TGTGCCAGCAGTGAATCGGGTCCGAGGGGCTATGGCTACACCTTC
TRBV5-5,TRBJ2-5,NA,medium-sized,CASSLVAGETQYF,TGTGCCAGCAGCTTGGTCGCCGGGGAGACCCAGTACTTC
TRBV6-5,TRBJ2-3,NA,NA,CASSSEGADTQYF,TGTGCCAGCAGTTCAGAGGGTGCAGATACGCAGTATTTT
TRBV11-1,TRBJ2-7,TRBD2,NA,CASSLDRGGRYEQYF,TGTGCCAGCAGCTTAGACCGGGGGGGCCGCTACGAGCAGTACTTC
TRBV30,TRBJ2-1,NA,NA,CAWSSGLGEQFF,TGTGCCTGGAGTTCGGGACTGGGTGAGCAGTTCTTC
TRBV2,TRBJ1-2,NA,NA,CASSADSYNYGYTF,TGTGCCAGCAGCGCAGACTCCTATAACTATGGCTACACCTTC
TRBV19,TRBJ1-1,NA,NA,CASSIGRGNTEAFF,TGTGCCAGTAGTATTGGGCGGGGGAACACTGAAGCTTTCTTT
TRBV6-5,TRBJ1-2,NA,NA,CASSGDRTPFGYTF,TGTGCCAGCAGTGGTGACAGGACCCCATTTGGCTACACCTTC
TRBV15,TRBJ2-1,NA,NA,CATSRGPERFNEQFF,TGTGCCACCAGCAGGGGGCCCGAACGGTTTAATGAGCAGTTCTTC
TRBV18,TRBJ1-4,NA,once,CASSPKPSAGKYATNEKLFF,TGTGCCAGCTCGCCAAAACCGTCGGCGGGGAAGTACGCAACTAATGAAAAACTGTTTTTT
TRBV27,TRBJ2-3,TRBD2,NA,CASSVAGGIPDTQYF,TGTGCCAGCAGTGTAGCGGGGGGGATTCCAGATACGCAGTATTTT
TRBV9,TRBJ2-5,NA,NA,CASSVEGQETQYF,TGTGCCAGCAGCGTAGAAGGCCAAGAGACCCAGTACTTC
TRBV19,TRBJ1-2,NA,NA,CASSPRRTAFYGYTF,TGTGCCAGTAGTCCTCGACGGACGGCATTCTATGGCTACACCTTC
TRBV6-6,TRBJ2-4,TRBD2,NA,CASSPGTSGKNIQYF,TGTGCCAGCAGCCCCGGGACTAGCGGCAAAAACATTCAGTACTTC
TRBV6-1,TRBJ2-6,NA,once,CASSETGTGANVLTF,TGTGCCAGCAGTGAAACCGGGACTGGGGCCAACGTCCTGACTTTC
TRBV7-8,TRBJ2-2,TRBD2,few,CASRLAGGDTGELFF,TGTGCCAGCAGACTAGCGGGGGGTGACACCGGGGAGCTGTTTTTT
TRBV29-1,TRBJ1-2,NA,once,CSVEGDGHYGYTF,TGCAGCGTTGAAGGGGACGGTCACTATGGCTACACCTTC
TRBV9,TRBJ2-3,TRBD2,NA,CASSVATSGPVTQYF,TGTGCCAGCAGCGTAGCGACTAGCGGGCCAGTTACGCAGTATTTT
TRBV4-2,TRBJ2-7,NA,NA,CASSQDVGEQYF,TGTGCCAGCAGCCAAGATGTGGGCGAGCAGTACTTC
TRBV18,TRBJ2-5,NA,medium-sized,CASSPLAAETQYF,TGTGCCAGCTCACCCTTAGCGGCTGAGACCCAGTACTTC
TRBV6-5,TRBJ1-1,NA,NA,CASSYRGAWTEAFF,TGTGCCAGCAGTTACCGGGGCGCGTGGACTGAAGCTTTCTTT
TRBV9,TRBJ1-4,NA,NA,CASSGTGEKLFF,TGTGCCAGCAGCGGCACGGGTGAAAAACTGTTTTTT
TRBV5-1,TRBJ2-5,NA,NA,CASSLWGAQETQYF,TGCGCCAGCAGCCTTTGGGGGGCCCAAGAGACCCAGTACTTC
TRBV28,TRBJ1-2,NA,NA,CASSSRVVFYGYTF,TGTGCCAGCAGTTCCAGGGTAGTATTCTATGGCTACACCTTC
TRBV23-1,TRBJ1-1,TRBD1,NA,CATPTGGRTEAFF,TGCGCCACCCCCACAGGGGGACGCACTGAAGCTTTCTTT
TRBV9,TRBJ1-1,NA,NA,CASSKRQDSEAFF,TGTGCCAGCAGCAAACGACAGGACTCCGAAGCTTTCTTT
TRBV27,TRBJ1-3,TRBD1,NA,CASQRQGRSGNTIYF,TGTGCCAGCCAAAGACAGGGTCGGTCTGGAAACACCATATATTTT
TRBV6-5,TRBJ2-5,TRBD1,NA,CASSYGQGGETQYF,TGTGCCAGCAGTTACGGACAGGGGGGGGAGACCCAGTACTTC
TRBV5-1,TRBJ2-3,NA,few,CASSPDNLADTQYF,TGCGCCAGCAGTCCCGACAACTTGGCAGATACGCAGTATTTT
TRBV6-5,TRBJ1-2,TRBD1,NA,CASTSGGPGYTF,TGTGCCAGCACATCAGGGGGTCCTGGCTACACCTTC
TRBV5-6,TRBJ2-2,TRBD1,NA,CASSALPGGRSGELFF,TGTGCCAGCAGCGCACTGCCAGGGGGAAGGTCCGGGGAGCTGTTTTTT
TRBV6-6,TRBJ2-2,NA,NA,CCHRRDRNTGELFF,TGTTGCCACCGGAGGGACCGAAACACCGGGGAGCTGTTTTTT
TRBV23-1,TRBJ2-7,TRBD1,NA,CASSQRGQGTSSPYEQYF,TGCGCCAGCAGTCAAAGGGGACAGGGGACCTCATCCCCCTACGAGCAGTACTTC
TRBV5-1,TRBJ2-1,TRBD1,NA,CASSAGTGAGNEQFF,TGCGCCAGCAGCGCTGGGACAGGGGCCGGCAATGAGCAGTTCTTC
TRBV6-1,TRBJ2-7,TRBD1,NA,CASRAGTDTYEQYF,TGTGCCAGCAGAGCCGGGACAGACACCTACGAGCAGTACTTC
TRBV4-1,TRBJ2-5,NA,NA,CASSQGWGPETQYF,TGCGCCAGCAGCCAGGGATGGGGGCCTGAGACCCAGTACTTC
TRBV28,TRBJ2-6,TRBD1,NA,CASSPAPGGSGANVLTF,TGTGCCAGCAGTCCGGCGCCAGGGGGCTCTGGGGCCAACGTCCTGACTTTC
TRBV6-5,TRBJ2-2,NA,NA,CASSYWQNTGELFF,TGTGCCAGCAGTTATTGGCAGAACACCGGGGAGCTGTTTTTT